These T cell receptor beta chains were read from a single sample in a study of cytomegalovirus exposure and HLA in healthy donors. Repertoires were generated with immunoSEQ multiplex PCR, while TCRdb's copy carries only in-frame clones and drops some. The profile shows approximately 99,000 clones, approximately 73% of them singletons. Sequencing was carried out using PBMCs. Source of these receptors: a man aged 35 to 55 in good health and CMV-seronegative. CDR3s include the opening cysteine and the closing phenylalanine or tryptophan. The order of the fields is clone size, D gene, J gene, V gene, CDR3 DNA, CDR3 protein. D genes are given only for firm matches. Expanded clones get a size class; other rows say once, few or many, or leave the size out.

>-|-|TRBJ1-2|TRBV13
TGTGCCAGCAGCAGTTTGGACAGCGGAAACTATGGCTACACCTTC
CASSSLDSGNYGYTF
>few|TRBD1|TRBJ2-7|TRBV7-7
TGTGCCAGCAGCCATTCCCGGGACAGGGACCCCTACGAGCAGTACTTC
CASSHSRDRDPYEQYF
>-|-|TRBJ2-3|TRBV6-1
TGTGCCAGCAGTGGAACTATATCTAGCACAGATACGCAGTATTTT
CASSGTISSTDTQYF
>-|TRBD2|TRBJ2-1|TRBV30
TGTGCCTGGAGCAGTGGGGGGGTGGATGAGCAGTTCTTC
CAWSSGGVDEQFF
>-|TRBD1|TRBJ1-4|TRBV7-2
TGTGCCAGCAGCTCTAGGGCGACAGGGTCCTATGAAAAACTGTTTTTT
CASSSRATGSYEKLFF
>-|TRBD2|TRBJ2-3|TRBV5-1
TGCGCCAGCAGCTTGCCTCGGGGGGGCTCCACAGATACGCAGTATTTT
CASSLPRGGSTDTQYF
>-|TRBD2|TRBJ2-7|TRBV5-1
TGCGCCAGCAGCCCCGTCCCGGGACTAGCGGGGGGGAACGAGCAGTACTTC
CASSPVPGLAGGNEQYF
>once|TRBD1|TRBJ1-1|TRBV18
TGTGCCAGCTCACCGTCTCCTATGACAGGGGCTGAAGCTTTCTTT
CASSPSPMTGAEAFF
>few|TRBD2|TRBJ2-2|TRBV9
TGTGCCAGCAGTTCGACTAGCGGGGGGCTAGGGGAGCTGTTTTTT
CASSSTSGGLGELFF
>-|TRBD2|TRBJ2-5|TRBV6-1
TGTGCCAGCAAAACTAGCGGGGGGGTCAGAGAGACCCAGTACTTC
CASKTSGGVRETQYF
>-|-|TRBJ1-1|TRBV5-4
TGTGCCAGCAGCTTTGCAGGGCCGAACACTGAAGCTTTCTTT
CASSFAGPNTEAFF
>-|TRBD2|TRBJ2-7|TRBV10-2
TGCGCCAGCAGATCGACTAGCGGGGGGGGCTACGAGCAGTACTTC
CASRSTSGGGYEQYF
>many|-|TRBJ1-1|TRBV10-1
TGCGCCAGCAGTCTATCAGGAACGGGGAAGCTTTCCCCAAACGCTGAAGCTTTCTTT
CASSLSGTGKLSPNAEAFF
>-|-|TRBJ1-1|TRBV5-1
TGCGCCAGCAGCTTGGATCGGGGGGACACTGAAGCTTTCTTT
CASSLDRGDTEAFF
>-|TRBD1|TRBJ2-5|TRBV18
TGTGCCAGCTCACCGGGACAGGGGCAAGAGACCCAGTACTTC
CASSPGQGQETQYF
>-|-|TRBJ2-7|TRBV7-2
TGTGCCAGCAGCTTAGTGCGGGGAGAGCAGTACTTC
CASSLVRGEQYF
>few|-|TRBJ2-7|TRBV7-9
TGTTCCAGCAGCTTACAGGGCTCCGAGCAGTACTTC
CSSSLQGSEQYF
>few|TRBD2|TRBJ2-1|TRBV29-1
TGCAGCGTCGTCCCGGGACTAACCTACAATGAGCAGTTCTTC
CSVVPGLTYNEQFF
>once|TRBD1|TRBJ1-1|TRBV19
TGTGCCAGTAGTTCTCGGCAGGGGGACATGAACACTGAAGCTTTCTTT
CASSSRQGDMNTEAFF
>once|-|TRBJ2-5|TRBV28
TGTGCCAGCAGTTTATGGAACAGGAGAATACAAGAGACCCAGTACTTC
CASSLWNRRIQETQYF
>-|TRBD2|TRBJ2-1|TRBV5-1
TGCGCCAGCAGCTCAACATTCCCGGGACTAGCGGGGGATGAGCAGTTCTTC
CASSSTFPGLAGDEQFF
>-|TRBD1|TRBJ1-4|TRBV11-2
TGTGCCAGCAGCTTAGACGGGACAGCCTCTGAAAAACTGTTTTTT
CASSLDGTASEKLFF
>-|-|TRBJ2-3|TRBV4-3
TGCGCCAGCAGCCTCGGGACTTTCAACACAGATACGCAGTATTTT
CASSLGTFNTDTQYF
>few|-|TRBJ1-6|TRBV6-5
TGTGCCAGCAGCTACCGGACAAGGGATGATTCACCCCTCCACTTT
CASSYRTRDDSPLHF
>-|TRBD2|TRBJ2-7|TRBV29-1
TGCAGCGTTGACACCGCGGGAGTCGGGCAGTACTTC
CSVDTAGVGQYF
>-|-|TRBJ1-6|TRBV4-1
TGCGCCAGCAGCCCCCTGGGAAGGGGAAAGGGAGGATCACCCCTCCACTTT
CASSPLGRGKGGSPLHF
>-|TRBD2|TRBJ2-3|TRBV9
TGTGCCAGCAGCCTAAGCTCGGGGGGGCGCGGCACAGATACGCAGTATTTT
CASSLSSGGRGTDTQYF
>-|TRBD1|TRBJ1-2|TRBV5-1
TGCGCCAGCAGCTTGGGGCCCGGGACAGCGGATAACTATGGCTACACCTTC
CASSLGPGTADNYGYTF
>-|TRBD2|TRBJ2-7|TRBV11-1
TGTGCCAGCAGCTTCGCGGGGGGGCGGAAGGAGCAGTACTTC
CASSFAGGRKEQYF
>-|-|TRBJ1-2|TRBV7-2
TGTGCCAGCAGCCGGGTGGTTAACTATGGCTACACCTTC
CASSRVVNYGYTF
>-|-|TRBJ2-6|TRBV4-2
TGTGCCAGCAGCCAAGATGGGCAGGAACCCTCTGGGGCCAACGTCCTGACTTTC
CASSQDGQEPSGANVLTF
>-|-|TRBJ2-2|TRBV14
TGTGCCAGCAGCCGGCAGTTCACCGGGGAGCTGTTTTTT
CASSRQFTGELFF
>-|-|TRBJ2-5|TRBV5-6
TGTGCCAGCAGCTTGGGGGGGGAAGGAGGGGCCGGCCAAGAGACCCAGTACTTC
CASSLGGEGGAGQETQYF
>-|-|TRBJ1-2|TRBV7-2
TGTGCCAGCAGCTTTTCAGGGGTTGGAGGAGGCTACACCTTC
CASSFSGVGGGYTF
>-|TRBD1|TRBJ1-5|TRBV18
TGTGCCAGCTCACCTCTAGGACAGGGTGCTCAGCCCCAGCATTTT
CASSPLGQGAQPQHF
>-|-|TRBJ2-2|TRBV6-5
TGTGCCAGCAGTTCGGCCCGGGACACCGGGGAGCTGTTTTTT
CASSSARDTGELFF